This T cell receptor beta chain appears in the sequencing data of a study of CD8 T cells in Susac syndrome. 0.5 to 1 ug RNA was reverse transcribed with random hexamers. One entry per CDR3 protein, called by TCRdb with MiXCR from the immunoSEQ multiplex PCR reads. Of around 300,000 distinct CDR3 sequences listed, about 89% are singletons. Losses at the gene ends were 8 bases for V and 1 base for J; bases not matched to a gene: 9. Germline CDR1 and CDR2: SQVTM and ANQGSEA. This CDR3 has 14 amino acids. This chain links TRBV29-1 with TRBJ2-3; TRBD2 agrees at 7 bases. The sequence derives from a human donor with multiple sclerosis. Sequencing used CD8+ T cells from PBMCs. CDR3 DNA: TGCAGCCTCCTTGGGGGGGACCGCACAGATACGCAGTATTTT. Translated: CSLLGGDRTDTQYF.